The clone carrying this T cell receptor beta chain showed up just a few times. No antigen is known for it. The data stem from a study of response to subunit inactivated influenza vaccine. Study results and limitations: The authors offered the suggestion that each seasonal influenza vaccination recruits few new T cells.

This CDR3 has 16 residues. The germline gives CDR1 SGHRS, CDR2 YFSETQ. V lost 4 bases and J lost 9; bases outside the gene matches: 11. TCRdb used MiXCR to reprocess the RT-PCR reads, holding one entry per CDR3 protein. The table shows 560,000 or so distinct CDR3 sequences, with around 8% occurring only once. V gene TRBV5-1 combines with J gene TRBJ1-6; the match to TRBD1 covers 9 bases. The sequencing here drew on PBMCs from blood, taken approximately 25 months after vaccination. This sequence was found in a man in his fifties or sixties who received an inactivated influenza vaccine. In DNA, the CDR3 is TGCGCCAGCAGCATTGGGACAGGGAAAGGATTTTCACCCCTCCACTTT. Residues: CASSIGTGKGFSPLHF.